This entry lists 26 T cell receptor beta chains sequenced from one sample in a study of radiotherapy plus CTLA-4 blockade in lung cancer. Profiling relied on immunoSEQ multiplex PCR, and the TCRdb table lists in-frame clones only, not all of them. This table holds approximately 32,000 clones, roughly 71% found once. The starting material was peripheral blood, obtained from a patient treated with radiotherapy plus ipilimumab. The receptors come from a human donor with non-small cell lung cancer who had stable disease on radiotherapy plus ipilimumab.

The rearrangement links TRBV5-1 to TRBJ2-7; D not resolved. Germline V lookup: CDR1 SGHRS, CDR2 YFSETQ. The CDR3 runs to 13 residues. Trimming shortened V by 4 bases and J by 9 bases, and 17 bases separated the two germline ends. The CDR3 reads CASSPGSEGRQYF. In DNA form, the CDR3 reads TGCGCCAGCAGCCCCGGGTCAGAAGGGCGGCAGTACTTC.

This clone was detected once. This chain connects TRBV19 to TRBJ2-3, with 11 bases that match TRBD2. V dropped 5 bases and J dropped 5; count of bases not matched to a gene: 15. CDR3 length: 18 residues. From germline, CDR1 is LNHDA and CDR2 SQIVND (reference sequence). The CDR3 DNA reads TGTGCCAGTAGTCTCAATGGGACTAGCGGCTACCTGGTAGATACGCAGTATTTT. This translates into CASSLNGTSGYLVDTQYF. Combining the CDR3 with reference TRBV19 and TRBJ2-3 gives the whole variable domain DGGITQSPKYLFRKEGQNVTLSCEQNLNHDAMYWYRQDPGQGLRLIYYSQIVNDFQKGDIAEGYSVSREKKESFPLTVTSAQKNPTAFYLCASSLNGTSGYLVDTQYFGPGTRLTVL.

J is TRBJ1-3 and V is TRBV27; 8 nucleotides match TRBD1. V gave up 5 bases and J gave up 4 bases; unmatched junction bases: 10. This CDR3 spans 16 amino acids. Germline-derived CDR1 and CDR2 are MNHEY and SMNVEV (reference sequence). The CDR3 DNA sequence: TGTGCCAGCAGTCTGACAGGGGTTTCTGCCGGAAACACCATATATTTT. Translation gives CASSLTGVSAGNTIYF.

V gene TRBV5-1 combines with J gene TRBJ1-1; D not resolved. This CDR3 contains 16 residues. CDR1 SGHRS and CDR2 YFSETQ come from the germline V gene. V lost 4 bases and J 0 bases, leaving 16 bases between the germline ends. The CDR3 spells CASSPGFNGVNTEAFF. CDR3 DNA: TGCGCCAGCAGCCCCGGCTTTAACGGGGTGAACACTGAAGCTTTCTTT.

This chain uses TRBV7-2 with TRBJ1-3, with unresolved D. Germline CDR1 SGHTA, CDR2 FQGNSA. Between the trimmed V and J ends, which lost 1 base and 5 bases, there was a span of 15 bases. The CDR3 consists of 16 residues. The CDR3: CASSLELGLGRNTIYF. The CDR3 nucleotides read TGTGCCAGCAGCTTAGAACTGGGCCTAGGGAGAAACACCATATATTTT.

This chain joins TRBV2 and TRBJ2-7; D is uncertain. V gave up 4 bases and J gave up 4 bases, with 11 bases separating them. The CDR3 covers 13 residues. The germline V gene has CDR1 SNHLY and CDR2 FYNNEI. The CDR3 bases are TGTGCCAGCAGTGTGGTCAGGACGTACGAGCAGTACTTC. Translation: CASSVVRTYEQYF.

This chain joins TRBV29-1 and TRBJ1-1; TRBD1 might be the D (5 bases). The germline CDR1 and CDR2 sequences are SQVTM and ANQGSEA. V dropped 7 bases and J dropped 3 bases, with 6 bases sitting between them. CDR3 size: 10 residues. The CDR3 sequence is CSARDTEAFF. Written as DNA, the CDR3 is TGCAGCGCCAGGGACACTGAAGCTTTCTTT.

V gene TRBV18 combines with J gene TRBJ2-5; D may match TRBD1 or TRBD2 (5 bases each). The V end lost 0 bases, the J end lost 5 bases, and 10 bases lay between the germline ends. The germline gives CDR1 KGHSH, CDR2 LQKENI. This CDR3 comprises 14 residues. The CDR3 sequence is CASSPPPGRETQYF. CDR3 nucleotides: TGTGCCAGCTCACCACCGCCGGGACGGGAGACCCAGTACTTC.

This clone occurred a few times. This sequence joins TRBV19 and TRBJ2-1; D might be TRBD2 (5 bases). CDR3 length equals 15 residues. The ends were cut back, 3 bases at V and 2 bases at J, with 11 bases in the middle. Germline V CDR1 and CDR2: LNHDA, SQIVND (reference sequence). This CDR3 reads CASSILLATYNEQFF. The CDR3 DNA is TGTGCCAGTAGTATTTTGTTAGCGACCTACAATGAGCAGTTCTTC.

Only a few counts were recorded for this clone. The CDR3 DNA reads as TGTGCTAGTGGTTACCCCCGACAGGGATACCAGGGTTCTGAAGCTTTCTTT. It encodes CASGYPRQGYQGSEAFF. J is TRBJ1-1 and V is TRBV12-5; TRBD1 matches at 7 bases. This CDR3 comprises 17 residues. The V and J ends lost 4 bases and 6 bases, in that order; junction bases with no gene match: 17. Germline V gene sequence: CDR1 LGHNT, CDR2 FRNRAP.

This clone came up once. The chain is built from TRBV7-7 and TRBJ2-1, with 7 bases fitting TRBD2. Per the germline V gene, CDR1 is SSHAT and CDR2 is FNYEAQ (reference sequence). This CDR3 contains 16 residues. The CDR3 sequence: CAGSLSREGRANEQFF. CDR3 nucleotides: TGTGCTGGCAGCTTATCGAGGGAGGGCCGAGCCAATGAGCAGTTCTTC.

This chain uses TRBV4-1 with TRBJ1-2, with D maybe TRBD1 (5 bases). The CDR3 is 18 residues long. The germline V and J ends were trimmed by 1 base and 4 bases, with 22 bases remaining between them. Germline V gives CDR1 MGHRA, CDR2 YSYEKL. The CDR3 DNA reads TGCGCCAGCAGCCAAGTTGTCCCCTACGGCAGGGAGGGCTATGGCTACACCTTC. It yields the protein CASSQVVPYGREGYGYTF.

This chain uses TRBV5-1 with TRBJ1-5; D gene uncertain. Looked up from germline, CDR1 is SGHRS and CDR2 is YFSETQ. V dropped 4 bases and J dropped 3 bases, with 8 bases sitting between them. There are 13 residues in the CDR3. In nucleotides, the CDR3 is TGCGCCAGCAGCCTAACTTTCAATCAGCCCCAGCATTTT. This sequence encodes CASSLTFNQPQHF.

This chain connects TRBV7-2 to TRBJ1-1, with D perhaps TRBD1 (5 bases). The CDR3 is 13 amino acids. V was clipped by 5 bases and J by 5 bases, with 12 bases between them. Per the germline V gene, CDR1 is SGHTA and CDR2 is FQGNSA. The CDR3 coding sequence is TGTGCCAGCAGCCCAGCAGGGAGGACTGAAGCTTTCTTT. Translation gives CASSPAGRTEAFF.

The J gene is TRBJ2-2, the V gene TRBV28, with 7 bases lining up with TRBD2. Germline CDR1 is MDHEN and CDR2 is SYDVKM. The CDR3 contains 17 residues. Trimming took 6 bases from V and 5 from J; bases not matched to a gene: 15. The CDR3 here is CASRPPRTRRGTGELFF. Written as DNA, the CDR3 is TGTGCCAGCAGACCTCCCCGGACTAGGCGTGGTACCGGGGAGCTGTTTTTT.

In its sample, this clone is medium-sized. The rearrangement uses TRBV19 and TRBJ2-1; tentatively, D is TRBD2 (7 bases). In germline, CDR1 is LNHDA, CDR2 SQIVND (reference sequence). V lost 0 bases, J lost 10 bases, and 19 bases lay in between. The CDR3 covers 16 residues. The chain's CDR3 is CASSIESYGGAGEQFF. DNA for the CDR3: TGTGCCAGTAGTATAGAAAGTTATGGGGGGGCAGGGGAGCAGTTCTTC.

The CDR3 nucleotides are TGTGCCAGCAGTTATCTGCCCGGAAACACCATATATTTT. Its translation is CASSYLPGNTIYF. The chain employs TRBV6-1 and TRBJ1-3; no definite D call. Trimming shortened V by 5 bases and J by 4 bases, and 9 bases separated the two germline ends. CDR1 and CDR2 (germline): MNHNS, SASEGT. The CDR3 length is 13 residues.

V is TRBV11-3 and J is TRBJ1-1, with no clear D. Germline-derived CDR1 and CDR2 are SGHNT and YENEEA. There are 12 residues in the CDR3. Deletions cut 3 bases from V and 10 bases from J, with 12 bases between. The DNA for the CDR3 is TGTGCCAGCAGCTTGAGTCGGCAAGGAGCTTTCTTT. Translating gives CASSLSRQGAFF.

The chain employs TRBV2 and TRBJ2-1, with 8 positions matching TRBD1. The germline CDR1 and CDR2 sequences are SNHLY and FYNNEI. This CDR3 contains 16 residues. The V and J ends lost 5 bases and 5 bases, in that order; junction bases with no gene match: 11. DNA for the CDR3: TGTGCCAGCAGTTGGTCAGGGGGCGGTCCCAACAATGAGCAGTTCTTC. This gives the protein CASSWSGGGPNNEQFF.

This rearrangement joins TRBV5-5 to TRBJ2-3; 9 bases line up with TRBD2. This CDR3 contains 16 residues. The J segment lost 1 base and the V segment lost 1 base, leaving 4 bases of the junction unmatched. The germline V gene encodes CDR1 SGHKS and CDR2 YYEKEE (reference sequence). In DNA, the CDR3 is TGTGCCAGCAGCTTGATCGTAGCGGGGGGCACAGATACGCAGTATTTT. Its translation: CASSLIVAGGTDTQYF.

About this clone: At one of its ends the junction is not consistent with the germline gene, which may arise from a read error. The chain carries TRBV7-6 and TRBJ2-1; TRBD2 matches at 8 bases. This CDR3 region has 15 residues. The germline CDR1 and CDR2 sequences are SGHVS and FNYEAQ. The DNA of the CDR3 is TGTGCCAGCAGCTTAGCCCATAAACGGGCGGGAGGTGAAGTCTTC. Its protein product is CASSLAHKRAGGEVF.

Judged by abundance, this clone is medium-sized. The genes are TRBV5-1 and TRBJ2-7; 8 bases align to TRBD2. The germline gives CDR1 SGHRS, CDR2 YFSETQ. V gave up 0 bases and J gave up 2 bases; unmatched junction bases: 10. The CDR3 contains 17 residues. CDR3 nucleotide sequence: TGCGCCAGCAGCTTGGACGGGCTAGCGGGCCCGCCCTACGAGCAGTACTTC. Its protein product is CASSLDGLAGPPYEQYF.

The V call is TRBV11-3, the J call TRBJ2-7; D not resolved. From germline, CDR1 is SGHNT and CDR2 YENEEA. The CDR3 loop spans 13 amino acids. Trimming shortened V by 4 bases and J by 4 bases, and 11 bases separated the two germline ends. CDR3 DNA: TGTGCCAGCAGCTCGATTGGCGTGTACGAGCAGTACTTC. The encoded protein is CASSSIGVYEQYF. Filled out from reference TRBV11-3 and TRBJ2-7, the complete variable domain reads EAGVVQSPRYKIIEKKQPVAFWCNPISGHNTLYWYLQNLGQGPELLIRYENEEAVDDSQLPKDRFSAERLKGVDSTLKIQPAELGDSAVYLCASSSIGVYEQYFGPGTRLTVT.

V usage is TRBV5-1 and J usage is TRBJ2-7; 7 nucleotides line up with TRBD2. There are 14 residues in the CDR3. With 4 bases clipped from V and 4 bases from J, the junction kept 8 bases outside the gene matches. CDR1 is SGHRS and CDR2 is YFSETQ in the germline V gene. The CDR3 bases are TGCGCCAGCAGCCTTGGGGGGGACTTATACGAGCAGTACTTC. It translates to CASSLGGDLYEQYF.

CDR3 DNA sequence: TGCAGCGTCTCCTCTAGTAGGGGCACAGATACGCAGTATTTT. Amino acid sequence: CSVSSSRGTDTQYF. V gene TRBV29-1 combines with J gene TRBJ2-3; no definite D call. CDR3 size: 14 residues. The germline V gene has CDR1 SQVTM and CDR2 ANQGSEA. V was clipped by 6 bases and J by 1 base, with 14 bases between them.

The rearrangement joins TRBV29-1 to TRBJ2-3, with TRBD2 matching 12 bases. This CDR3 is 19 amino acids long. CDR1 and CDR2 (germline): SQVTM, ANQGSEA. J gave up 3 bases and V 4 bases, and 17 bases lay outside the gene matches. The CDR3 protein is CSVGRIIVAGTSGTDTQYF. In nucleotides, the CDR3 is TGCAGCGTTGGAAGAATAATTGTTGCCGGGACTAGCGGGACAGATACGCAGTATTTT.